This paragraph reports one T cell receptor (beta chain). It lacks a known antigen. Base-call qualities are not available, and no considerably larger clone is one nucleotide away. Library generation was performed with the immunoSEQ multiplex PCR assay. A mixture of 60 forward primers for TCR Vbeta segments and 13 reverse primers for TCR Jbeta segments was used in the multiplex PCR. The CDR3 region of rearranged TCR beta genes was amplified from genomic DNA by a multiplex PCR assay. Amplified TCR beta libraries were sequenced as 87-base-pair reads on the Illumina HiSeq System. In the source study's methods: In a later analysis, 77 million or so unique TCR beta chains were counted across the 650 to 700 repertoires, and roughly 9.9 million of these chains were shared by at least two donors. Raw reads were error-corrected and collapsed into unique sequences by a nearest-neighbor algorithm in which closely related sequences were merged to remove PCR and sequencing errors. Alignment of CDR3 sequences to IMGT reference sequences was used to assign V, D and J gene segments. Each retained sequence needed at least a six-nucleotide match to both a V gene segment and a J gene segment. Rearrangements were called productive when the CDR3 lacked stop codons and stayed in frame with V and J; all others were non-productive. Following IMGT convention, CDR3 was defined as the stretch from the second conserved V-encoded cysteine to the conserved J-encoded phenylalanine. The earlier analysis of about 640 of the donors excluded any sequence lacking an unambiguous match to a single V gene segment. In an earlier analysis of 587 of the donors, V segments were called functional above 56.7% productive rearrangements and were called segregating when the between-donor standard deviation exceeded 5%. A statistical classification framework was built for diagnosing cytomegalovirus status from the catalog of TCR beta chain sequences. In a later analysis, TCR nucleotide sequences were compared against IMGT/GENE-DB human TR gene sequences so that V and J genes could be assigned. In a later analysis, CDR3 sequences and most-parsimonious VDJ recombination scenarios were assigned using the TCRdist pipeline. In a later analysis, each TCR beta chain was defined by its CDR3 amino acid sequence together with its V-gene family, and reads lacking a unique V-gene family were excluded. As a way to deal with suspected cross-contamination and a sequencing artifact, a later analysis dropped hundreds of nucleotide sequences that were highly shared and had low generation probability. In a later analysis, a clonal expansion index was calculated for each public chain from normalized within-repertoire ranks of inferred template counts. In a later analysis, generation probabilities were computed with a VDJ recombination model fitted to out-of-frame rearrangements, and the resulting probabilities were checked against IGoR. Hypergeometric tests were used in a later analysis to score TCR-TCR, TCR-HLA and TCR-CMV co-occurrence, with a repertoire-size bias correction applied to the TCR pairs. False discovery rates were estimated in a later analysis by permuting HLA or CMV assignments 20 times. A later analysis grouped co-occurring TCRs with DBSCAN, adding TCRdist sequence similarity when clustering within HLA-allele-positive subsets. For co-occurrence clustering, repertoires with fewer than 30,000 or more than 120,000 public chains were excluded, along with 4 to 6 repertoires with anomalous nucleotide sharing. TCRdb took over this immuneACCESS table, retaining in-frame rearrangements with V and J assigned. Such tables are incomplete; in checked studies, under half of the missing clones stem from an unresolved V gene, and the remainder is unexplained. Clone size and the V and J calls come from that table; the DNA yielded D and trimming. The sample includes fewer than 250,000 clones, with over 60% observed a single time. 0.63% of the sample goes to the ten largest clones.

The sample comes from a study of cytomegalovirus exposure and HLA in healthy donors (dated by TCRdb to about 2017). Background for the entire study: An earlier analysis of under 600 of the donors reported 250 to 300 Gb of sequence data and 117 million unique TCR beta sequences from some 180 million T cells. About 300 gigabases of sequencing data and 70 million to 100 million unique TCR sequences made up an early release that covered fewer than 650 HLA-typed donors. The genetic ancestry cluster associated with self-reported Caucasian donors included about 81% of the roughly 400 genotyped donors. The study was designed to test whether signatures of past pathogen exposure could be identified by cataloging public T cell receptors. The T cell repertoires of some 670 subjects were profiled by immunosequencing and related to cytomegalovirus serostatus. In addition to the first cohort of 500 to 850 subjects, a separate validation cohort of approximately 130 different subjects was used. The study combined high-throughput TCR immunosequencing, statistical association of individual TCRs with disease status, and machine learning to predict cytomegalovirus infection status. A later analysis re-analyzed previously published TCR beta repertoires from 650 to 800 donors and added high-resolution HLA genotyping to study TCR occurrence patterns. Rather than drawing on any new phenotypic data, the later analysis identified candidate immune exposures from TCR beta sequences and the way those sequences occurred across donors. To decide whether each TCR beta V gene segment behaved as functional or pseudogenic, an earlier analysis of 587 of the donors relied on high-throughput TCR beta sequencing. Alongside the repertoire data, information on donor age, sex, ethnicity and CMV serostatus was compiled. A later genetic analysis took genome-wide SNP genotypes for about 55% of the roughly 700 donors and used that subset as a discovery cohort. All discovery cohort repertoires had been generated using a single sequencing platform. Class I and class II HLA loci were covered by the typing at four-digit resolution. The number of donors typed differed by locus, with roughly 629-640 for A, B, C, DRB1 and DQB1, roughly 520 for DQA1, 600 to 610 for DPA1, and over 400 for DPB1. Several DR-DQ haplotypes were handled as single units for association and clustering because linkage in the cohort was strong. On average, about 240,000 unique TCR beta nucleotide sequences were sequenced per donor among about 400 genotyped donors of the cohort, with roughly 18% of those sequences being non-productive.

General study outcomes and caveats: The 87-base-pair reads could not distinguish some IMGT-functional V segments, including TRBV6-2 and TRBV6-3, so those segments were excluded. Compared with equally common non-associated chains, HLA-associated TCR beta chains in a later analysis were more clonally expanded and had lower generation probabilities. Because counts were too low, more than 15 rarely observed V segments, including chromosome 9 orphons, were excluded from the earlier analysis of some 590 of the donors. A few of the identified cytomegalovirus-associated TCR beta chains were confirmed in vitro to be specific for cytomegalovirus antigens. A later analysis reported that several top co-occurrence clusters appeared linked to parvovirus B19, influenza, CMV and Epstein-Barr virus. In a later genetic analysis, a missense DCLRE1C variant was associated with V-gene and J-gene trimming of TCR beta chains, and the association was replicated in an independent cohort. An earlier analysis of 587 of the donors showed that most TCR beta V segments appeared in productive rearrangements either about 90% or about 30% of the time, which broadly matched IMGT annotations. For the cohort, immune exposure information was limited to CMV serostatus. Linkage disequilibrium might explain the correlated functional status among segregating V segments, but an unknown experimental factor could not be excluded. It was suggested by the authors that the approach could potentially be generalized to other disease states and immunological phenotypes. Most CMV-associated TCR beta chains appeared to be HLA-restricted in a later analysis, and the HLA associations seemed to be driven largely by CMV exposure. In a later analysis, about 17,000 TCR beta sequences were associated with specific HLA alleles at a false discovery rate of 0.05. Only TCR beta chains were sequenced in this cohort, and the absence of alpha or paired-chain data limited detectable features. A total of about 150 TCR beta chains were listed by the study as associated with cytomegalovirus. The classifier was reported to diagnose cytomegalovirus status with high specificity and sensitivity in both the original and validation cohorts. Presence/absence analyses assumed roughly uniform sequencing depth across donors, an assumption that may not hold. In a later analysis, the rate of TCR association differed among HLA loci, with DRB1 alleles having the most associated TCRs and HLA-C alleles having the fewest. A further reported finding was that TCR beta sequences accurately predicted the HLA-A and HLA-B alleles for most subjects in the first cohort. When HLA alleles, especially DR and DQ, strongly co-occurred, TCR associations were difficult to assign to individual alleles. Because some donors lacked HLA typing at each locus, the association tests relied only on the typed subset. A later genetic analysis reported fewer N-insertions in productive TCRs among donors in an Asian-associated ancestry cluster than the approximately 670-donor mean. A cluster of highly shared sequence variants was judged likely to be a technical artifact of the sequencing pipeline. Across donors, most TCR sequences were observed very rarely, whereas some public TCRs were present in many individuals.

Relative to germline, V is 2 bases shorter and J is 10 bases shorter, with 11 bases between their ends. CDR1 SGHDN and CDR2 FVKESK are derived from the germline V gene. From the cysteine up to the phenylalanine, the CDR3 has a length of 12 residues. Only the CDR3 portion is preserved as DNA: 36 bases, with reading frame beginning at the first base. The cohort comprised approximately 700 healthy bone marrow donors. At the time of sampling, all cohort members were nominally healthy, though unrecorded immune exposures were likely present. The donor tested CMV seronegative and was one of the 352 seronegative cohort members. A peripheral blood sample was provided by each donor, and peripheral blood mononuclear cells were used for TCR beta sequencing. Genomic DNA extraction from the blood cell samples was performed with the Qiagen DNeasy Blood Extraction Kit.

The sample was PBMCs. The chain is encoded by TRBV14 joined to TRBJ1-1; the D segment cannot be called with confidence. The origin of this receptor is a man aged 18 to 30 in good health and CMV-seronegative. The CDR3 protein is CASSQLWTRAFF. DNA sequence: TGTGCCAGCAGCCAACTTTGGACTCGAGCTTTCTTT.